A selection of T cell receptor beta chains follows, all from one sample in a study of blood T cell repertoires in COVID-19. Only in-frame clones appear in the TCRdb table, and some are missing; sequencing was by immunoSEQ multiplex PCR. Found here are around 100,000 clones, 88% of them singletons; the top ten hold approximately 3.7%. Sequencing used peripheral blood. The receptors shown here come from a human donor in a cohort sampled during active COVID-19. CDR3s include the opening cysteine and the closing phenylalanine or tryptophan.

V gene,J gene,CDR3 protein
TRBV29-1,TRBJ1-2,CSVGDRAGYGYTF
TRBV5-1,TRBJ2-5,CASSSGTGKETQYF
TRBV27,TRBJ2-7,CASSLDREFGEQYF
TRBV30,TRBJ2-6,CAWSRKGADRANVLTF
TRBV12-3/TRBV12-4,TRBJ1-1,CASEVRGNTEAFF
TRBV4-3,TRBJ2-7,CASSQDWDRGEQYF
TRBV5-1,TRBJ2-3,CASSLEWQGKTDTQYF
TRBV10-1,TRBJ1-2,CASRAGTASDTNYGYTF
TRBV7-2,TRBJ2-3,CASSLQATDTQYF
TRBV6-5,TRBJ2-5,CASRLQGGSGQTQYF
TRBV12-3/TRBV12-4,TRBJ2-7,CASSLPGRGEQYF